This TCR beta chain was recorded in a study of blood T cell repertoires in COVID-19. Study context: Researchers got acute and convalescent COVID-19 samples from the United States, Italy and Spain.

The CDR3 has 14 amino acids. Germline assignment: CDR1 GTSNPN and CDR2 SVGIG (reference sequence). V lost 4 bases, J lost 10 bases, and 6 bases stayed unmatched. Original data processing: Amplification with reference gene primers provided the estimates of nucleated cell counts. Sequenced by immunoSEQ multiplex PCR; TCRdb stores in-frame clones only, minus some. V, J and clone size derive from that table, while D and trimming were established from the DNA sequence. The table shows 150,000 to 200,000 clones, with about three quarters occurring only once. In this sample, this clone turned up once. This clonotype was sampled from a woman older than 75 with COVID-19, enrolled during active disease. The sequencing input was peripheral blood. The chain uses TRBV30 and TRBJ2-1; 14 positions match TRBD2. CDR3 loop: CAWKGTSGGWEQFF. CDR3 DNA sequence: TGTGCCTGGAAAGGGACTAGCGGGGGATGGGAGCAGTTCTTC.